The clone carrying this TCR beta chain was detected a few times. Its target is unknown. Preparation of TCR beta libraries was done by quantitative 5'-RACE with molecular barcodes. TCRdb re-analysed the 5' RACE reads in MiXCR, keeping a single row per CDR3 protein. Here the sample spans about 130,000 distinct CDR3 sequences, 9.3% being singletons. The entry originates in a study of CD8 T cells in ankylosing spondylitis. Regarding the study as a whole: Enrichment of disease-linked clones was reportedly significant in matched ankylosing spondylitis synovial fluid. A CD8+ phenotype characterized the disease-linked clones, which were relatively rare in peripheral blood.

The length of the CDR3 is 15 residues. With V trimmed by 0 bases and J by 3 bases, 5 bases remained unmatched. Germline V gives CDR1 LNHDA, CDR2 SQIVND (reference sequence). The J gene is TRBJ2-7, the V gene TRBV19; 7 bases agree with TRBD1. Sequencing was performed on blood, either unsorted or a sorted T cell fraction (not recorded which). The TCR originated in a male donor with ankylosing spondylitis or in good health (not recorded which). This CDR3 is CASSIDGTEHYEQYF. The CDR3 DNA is TGTGCCAGTAGTATAGATGGGACAGAACACTACGAGCAGTACTTC.